This T cell receptor (beta chain) was identified in a study of CD8+ T cells in alopecia areata. As for the study in general: Oral tofacitinib, 5 to 10 mg twice daily, was given in an open-label trial.

The CDR3 runs to 12 residues. The germline V gene has CDR1 SQVTM and CDR2 ANQGSEA. The V end was cut by 5 bases, the J end by 0 bases, with 6 bases between. Treatment described: oral pan-JAK inhibitor, 5-10 mg twice daily. Sorting from PBMCs produced CD4+ and CD8+ T cells. cDNA serving as the sequencing template came from extracted, reverse transcribed RNA. The assay was immunoSEQ multiplex PCR, and TCRdb's table has in-frame clones only and misses some. The table shows roughly 280,000 clones, with roughly 63% occurring only once. General study findings and limits: For patients receiving tofacitinib, scalp clonality and expanded CD8+ clones among the top 100 significantly decreased.

This clone was counted only a few times. The target antigen is unknown. This clonotype was obtained from a human donor with alopecia areata. Sequenced here: CD4+ T cells sorted from blood, sampled between weeks 51 and 52, from a patient treated with tofacitinib. The rearrangement joins TRBV29-1 to TRBJ2-3; D call uncertain. DNA for the CDR3: TGCAGCGTTAAAGCTAGCACAGATACGCAGTATTTT. Protein sequence: CSVKASTDTQYF.